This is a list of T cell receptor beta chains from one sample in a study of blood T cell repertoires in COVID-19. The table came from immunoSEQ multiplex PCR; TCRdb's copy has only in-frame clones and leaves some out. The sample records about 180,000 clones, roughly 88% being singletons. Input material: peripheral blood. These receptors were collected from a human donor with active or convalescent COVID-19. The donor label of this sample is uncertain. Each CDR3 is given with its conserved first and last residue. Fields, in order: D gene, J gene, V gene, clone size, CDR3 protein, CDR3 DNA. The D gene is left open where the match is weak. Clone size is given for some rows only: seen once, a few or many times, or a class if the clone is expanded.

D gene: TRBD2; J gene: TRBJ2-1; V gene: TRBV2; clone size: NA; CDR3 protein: CASSLTSLTYNEQFF; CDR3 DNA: TGTGCCAGCAGTTTGACTAGCTTAACTTACAATGAGCAGTTCTTC
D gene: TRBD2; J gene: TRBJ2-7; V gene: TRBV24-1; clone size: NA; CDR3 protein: CATSPGLGVRGEQYF; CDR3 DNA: TGTGCCACCAGTCCGGGACTAGGAGTTCGGGGCGAGCAGTACTTC
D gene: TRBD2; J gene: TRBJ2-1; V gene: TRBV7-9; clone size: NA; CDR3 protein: CASSQRGGRIYEQFF; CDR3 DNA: TGTGCCAGCAGCCAACGGGGCGGGAGAATATATGAGCAGTTCTTC
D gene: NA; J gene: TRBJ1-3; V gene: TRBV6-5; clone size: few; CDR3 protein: CASSYGRGGNTIYF; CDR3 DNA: TGTGCCAGCAGTTATGGGCGGGGTGGAAACACCATATATTTT
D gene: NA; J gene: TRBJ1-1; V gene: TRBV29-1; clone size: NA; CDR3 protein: CSREERGGTEAFF; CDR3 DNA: TGCAGCCGGGAGGAACGGGGGGGTACTGAAGCTTTCTTT
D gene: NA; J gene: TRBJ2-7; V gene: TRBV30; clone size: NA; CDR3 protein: CAFHRDKTYEQYF; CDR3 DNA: TGTGCCTTCCACCGGGACAAAACATACGAGCAGTACTTC
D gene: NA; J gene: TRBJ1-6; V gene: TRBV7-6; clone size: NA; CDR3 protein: CASSHGQLSPLHF; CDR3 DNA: TGTGCCAGCAGCCATGGACAGCTTTCACCCCTCCACTTT
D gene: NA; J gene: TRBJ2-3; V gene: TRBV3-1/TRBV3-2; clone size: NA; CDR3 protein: CASSRSPTTDTQYF; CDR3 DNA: TGTGCCAGCAGCCGTAGCCCCACCACAGATACGCAGTATTTT
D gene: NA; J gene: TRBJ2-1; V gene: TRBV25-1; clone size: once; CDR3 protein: CASSDVQGGNEQFF; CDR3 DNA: TGTGCCAGCAGTGATGTACAGGGCGGCAATGAGCAGTTCTTC
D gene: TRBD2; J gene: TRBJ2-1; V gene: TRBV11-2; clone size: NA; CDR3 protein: CASSFGAGGYNEQFF; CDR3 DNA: TGTGCCAGCAGCTTCGGAGCGGGAGGTTACAATGAGCAGTTCTTC
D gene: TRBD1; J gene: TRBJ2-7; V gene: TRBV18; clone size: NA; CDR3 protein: CASSPGQGASYEQYF; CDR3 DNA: TGTGCCAGCTCACCAGGACAGGGGGCCTCCTACGAGCAGTACTTC
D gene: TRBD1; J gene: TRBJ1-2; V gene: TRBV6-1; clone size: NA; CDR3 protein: CASSERGLYGYTF; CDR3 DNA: TGTGCCAGCAGTGAAAGGGGGCTCTATGGCTACACCTTC
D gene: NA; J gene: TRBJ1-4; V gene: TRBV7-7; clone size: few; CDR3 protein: CASSLGGGTNEKLFF; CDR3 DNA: TGTGCTAGCAGCTTAGGAGGGGGAACTAATGAAAAACTGTTTTTT
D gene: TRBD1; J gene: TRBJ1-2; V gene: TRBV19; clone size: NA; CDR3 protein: CASSPRQGRGYGYTF; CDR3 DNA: TGTGCCAGTAGTCCGAGACAGGGGCGAGGCTATGGCTACACCTTC
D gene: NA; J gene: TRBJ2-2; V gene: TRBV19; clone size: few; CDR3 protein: CASSHGGGATGELFF; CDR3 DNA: TGTGCCAGTAGCCATGGCGGAGGGGCGACCGGGGAGCTGTTTTTT
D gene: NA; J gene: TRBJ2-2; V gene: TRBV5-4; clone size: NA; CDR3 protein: CASSLDTLAYDTGELFF; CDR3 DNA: TGTGCCAGCAGCTTGGATACTCTAGCCTACGACACCGGGGAGCTGTTTTTT
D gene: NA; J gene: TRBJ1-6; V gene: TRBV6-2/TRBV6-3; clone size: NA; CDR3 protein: CASSRQARGSPLHF; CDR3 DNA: TGTGCCAGCAGTCGACAGGCCAGAGGTTCACCCCTCCACTTT
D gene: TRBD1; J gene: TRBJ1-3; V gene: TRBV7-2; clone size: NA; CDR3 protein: CASSLAGTGGIFSGNTIYF; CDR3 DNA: TGTGCCAGCAGCTTAGCGGGGACAGGGGGGATTTTCTCTGGAAACACCATATATTTT
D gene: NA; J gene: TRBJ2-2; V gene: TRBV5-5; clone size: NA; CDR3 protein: CASSPQNTGELFF; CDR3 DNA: TGTGCCAGCAGTCCACAGAACACCGGGGAGCTGTTTTTT
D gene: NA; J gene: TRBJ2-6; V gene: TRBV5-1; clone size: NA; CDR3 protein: CASSTADRSGANVLTF; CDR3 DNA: TGCGCCAGCAGCACCGCTGACAGATCTGGGGCCAACGTCCTGACTTTC
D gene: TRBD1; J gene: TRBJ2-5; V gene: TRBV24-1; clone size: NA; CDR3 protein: CATSDSGQVQETQYF; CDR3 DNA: TGTGCCACCAGTGATTCGGGACAGGTACAAGAGACCCAGTACTTC
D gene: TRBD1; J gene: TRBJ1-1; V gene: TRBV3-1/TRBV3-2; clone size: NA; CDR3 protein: CASSQDRGATEAFF; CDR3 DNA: TGTGCCAGCAGCCAAGACAGGGGGGCTACTGAAGCTTTCTTT
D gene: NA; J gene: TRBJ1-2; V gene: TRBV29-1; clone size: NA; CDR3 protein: CSVLRANYGYTF; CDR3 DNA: TGCAGCGTGCTCAGGGCTAACTATGGCTACACCTTC
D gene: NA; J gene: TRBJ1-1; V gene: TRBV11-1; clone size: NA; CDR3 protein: CASRRQWNTEAFF; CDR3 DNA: TGTGCCAGCCGTCGACAGTGGAACACTGAAGCTTTCTTT
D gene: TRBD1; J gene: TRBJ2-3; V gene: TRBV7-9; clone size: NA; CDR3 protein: CASSLTGGSDTQYF; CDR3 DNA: TGTGCCAGCAGCCTAACAGGGGGCTCCGATACGCAGTATTTT
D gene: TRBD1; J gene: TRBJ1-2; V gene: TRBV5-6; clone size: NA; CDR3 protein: CASSSTGTGGAGYTF; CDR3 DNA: TGTGCCAGCAGCTCAACCGGGACAGGGGGCGCCGGCTACACCTTC
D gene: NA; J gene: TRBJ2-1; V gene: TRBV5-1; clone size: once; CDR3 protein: CASSLGGDNEQFF; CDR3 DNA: TGCGCCAGCAGCTTGGGCGGCGACAATGAGCAGTTCTTC
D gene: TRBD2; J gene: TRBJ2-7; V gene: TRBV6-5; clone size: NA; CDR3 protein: CASSYSDSGPYEQYF; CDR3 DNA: TGTGCCAGCAGTTACTCGGATAGCGGGCCTTACGAGCAGTACTTC
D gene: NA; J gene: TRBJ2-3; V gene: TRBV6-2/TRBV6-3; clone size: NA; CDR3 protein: CASSSRDTQYF; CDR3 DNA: TGTGCCAGCAGTTCCCGAGATACGCAGTATTTT
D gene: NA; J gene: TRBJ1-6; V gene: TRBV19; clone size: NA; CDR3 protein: CASSPTGSDSPLHF; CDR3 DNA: TGTGCCAGTAGTCCCACCGGGTCCGATTCACCCCTCCACTTT
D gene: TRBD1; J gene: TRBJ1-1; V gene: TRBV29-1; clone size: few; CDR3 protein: CSVEVATGDFEAFF; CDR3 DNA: TGCAGCGTTGAAGTCGCAACAGGGGATTTTGAAGCTTTCTTT
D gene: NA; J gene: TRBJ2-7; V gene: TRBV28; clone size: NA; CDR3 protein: CASRHFSKGDEQYF; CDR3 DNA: TGTGCCAGCAGACATTTCTCCAAGGGGGACGAGCAGTACTTC
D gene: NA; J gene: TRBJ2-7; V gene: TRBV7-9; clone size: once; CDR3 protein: CASSAVYYEQYF; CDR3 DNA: TGTGCCAGCAGTGCGGTGTACTACGAGCAGTACTTC
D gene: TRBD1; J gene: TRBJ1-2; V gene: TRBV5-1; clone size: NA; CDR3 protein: CASSLGWTGLNYGYTF; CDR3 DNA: TGCGCCAGCAGCTTGGGATGGACAGGGCTTAACTATGGCTACACCTTC
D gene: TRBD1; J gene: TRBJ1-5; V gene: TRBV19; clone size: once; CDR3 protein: CASSRTGGSNQPQHF; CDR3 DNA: TGTGCCAGTAGTAGGACAGGGGGCAGCAATCAGCCCCAGCATTTT
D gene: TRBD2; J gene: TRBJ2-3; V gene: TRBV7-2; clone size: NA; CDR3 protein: CASSLGLAGGHDTQYF; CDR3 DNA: TGTGCCAGCAGCTTGGGGCTAGCGGGGGGGCATGATACGCAGTATTTT
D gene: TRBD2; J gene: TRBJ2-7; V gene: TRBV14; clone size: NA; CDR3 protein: CASSASSGSSYEQYF; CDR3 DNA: TGTGCCAGCAGCGCCTCTAGCGGGAGCTCCTACGAGCAGTACTTC
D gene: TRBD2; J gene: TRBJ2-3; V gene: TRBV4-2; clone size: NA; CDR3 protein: CASSQTTGTSSPDTQYF; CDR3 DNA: TGTGCCAGCAGCCAAACTACCGGGACTAGCTCCCCAGATACGCAGTATTTT
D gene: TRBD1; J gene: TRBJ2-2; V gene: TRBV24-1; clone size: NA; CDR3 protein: CATRGQGNTGELFF; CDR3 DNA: TGTGCCACCAGGGGACAGGGTAACACCGGGGAGCTGTTTTTT
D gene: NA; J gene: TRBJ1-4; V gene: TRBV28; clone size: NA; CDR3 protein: CASSLMGGAGEGEKLFF; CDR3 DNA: TGTGCCAGCAGTTTAATGGGCGGGGCAGGGGAGGGAGAAAAACTGTTTTTT
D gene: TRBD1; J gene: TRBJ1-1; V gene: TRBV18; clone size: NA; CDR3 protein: CASSPQGARVTEAFF; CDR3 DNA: TGTGCCAGCTCTCCACAGGGGGCGCGGGTCACTGAAGCTTTCTTT
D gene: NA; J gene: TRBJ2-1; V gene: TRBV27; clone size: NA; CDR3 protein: CASSFPGTYNEQFF; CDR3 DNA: TGTGCCAGCAGTTTTCCGGGTACCTACAATGAGCAGTTCTTC
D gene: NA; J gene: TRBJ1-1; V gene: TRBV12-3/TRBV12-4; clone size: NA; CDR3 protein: CASRTWATTEAFF; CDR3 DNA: TGTGCCAGCAGAACTTGGGCCACCACTGAAGCTTTCTTT
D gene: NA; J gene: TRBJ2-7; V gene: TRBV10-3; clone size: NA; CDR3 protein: CAISPSYEQYF; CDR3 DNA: TGTGCCATCAGTCCCAGCTACGAGCAGTACTTC
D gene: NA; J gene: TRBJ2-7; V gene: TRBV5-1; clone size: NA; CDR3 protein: CASSLELRGEQYF; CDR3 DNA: TGCGCCAGCAGCTTGGAACTTCGAGGCGAGCAGTACTTC
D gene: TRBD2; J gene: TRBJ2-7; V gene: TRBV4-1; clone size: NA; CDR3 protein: CASSRSLAGPYEQYF; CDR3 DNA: TGCGCCAGCAGCCGTTCTTTAGCGGGGCCCTACGAGCAGTACTTC
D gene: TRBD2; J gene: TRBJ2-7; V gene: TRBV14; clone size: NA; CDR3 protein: CAILPGGDTSGSSYEQYF; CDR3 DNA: TGTGCCATCTTGCCTGGGGGGGACACTAGCGGGAGTTCCTACGAGCAGTACTTC
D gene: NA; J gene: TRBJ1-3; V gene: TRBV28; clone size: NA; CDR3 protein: CASTRGGGNTIYF; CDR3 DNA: TGTGCCAGCACCCGGGGTGGTGGAAACACCATATATTTT
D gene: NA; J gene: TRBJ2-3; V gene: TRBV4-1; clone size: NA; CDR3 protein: CASSRSLGAGTDTQYF; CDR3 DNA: TGCGCCAGCAGCCGATCCCTAGGGGCCGGCACAGATACGCAGTATTTT
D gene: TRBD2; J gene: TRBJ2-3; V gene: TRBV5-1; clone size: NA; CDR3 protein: CASRAGGDTDTQYF; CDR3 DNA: TGCGCCAGCCGGGCGGGAGGGGACACAGATACGCAGTATTTT
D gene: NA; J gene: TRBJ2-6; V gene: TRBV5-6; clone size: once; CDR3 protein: CASIGLTGSGANVLTF; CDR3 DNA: TGTGCCAGCATCGGACTAACCGGCTCTGGGGCCAACGTCCTGACTTTC
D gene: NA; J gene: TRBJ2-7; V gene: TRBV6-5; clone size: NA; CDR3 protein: CASSNLREQYF; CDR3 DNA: TGTGCCAGCAGTAACCTCAGGGAGCAGTACTTC